Detailed here is one T cell receptor (beta chain). CDR1 is SGHAT, CDR2 FQNNGV, per germline. V was clipped by 4 bases and J by 5 bases; unmatched bases: 6. The CDR3 contains 14 residues. This study enrolled people aged 18 to 89 from approximately 24 US geographic areas. The data belong to a study of blood T cell repertoires in COVID-19. Source study methods: Counts of nucleated cells, estimated from reference gene primer amplification, were obtained. Sequencing used immunoSEQ multiplex PCR; TCRdb keeps in-frame clones, though not all of them. V, J and clone size were drawn from that table, and D and trimming were deduced from the DNA. The sample holds around 58,000 clones; about 88% are singletons and the top ten take around 9.1%.

The sequencing sample was made of PBMCs or T cells enriched from blood (not recorded which). The rearrangement joins TRBV11-2 to TRBJ2-5, with 8 positions matching TRBD2. The sequence derives from a woman in her thirties or forties who had recovered from COVID-19. The CDR3 coding sequence is TGTGCCAGCAGCTCCCTACGGGGGGGGGAGACCCAGTACTTC. This translates into CASSSLRGGETQYF. Looking up the rest from reference TRBV11-2 and TRBJ2-5 gives the full variable domain: EAGVAQSPRYKIIEKRQSVAFWCNPISGHATLYWYQQILGQGPKLLIQFQNNGVVDDSQLPKDRFSAERLKGVDSTLKIQPAKLEDSAVYLCASSSLRGGETQYFGPGTRLLVL.